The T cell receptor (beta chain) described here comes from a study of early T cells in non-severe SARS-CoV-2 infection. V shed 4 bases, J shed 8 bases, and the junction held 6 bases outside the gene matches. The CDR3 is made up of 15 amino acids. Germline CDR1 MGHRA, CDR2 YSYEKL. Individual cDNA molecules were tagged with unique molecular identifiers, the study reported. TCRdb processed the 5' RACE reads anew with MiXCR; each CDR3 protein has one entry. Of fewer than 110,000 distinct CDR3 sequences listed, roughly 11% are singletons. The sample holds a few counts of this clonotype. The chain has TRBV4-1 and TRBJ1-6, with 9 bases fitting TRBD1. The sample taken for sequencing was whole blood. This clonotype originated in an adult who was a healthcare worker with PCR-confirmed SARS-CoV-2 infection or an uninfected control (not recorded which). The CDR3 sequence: CASSPSDRGDSPLHF. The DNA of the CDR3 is TGCGCCAGCAGCCCGTCGGACAGGGGAGATTCACCCCTCCACTTT.